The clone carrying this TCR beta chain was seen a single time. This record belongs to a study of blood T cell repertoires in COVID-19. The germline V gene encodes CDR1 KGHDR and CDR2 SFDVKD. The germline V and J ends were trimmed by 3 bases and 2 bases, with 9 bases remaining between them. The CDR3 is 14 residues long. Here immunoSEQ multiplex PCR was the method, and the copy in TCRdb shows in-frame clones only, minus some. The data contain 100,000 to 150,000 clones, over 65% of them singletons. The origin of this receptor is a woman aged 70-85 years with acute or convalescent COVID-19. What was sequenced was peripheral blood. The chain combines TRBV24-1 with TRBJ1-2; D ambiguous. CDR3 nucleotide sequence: TGTGCCACCAGTGATATAGGGAGGAACTATGGCTACACCTTC. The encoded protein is CATSDIGRNYGYTF.